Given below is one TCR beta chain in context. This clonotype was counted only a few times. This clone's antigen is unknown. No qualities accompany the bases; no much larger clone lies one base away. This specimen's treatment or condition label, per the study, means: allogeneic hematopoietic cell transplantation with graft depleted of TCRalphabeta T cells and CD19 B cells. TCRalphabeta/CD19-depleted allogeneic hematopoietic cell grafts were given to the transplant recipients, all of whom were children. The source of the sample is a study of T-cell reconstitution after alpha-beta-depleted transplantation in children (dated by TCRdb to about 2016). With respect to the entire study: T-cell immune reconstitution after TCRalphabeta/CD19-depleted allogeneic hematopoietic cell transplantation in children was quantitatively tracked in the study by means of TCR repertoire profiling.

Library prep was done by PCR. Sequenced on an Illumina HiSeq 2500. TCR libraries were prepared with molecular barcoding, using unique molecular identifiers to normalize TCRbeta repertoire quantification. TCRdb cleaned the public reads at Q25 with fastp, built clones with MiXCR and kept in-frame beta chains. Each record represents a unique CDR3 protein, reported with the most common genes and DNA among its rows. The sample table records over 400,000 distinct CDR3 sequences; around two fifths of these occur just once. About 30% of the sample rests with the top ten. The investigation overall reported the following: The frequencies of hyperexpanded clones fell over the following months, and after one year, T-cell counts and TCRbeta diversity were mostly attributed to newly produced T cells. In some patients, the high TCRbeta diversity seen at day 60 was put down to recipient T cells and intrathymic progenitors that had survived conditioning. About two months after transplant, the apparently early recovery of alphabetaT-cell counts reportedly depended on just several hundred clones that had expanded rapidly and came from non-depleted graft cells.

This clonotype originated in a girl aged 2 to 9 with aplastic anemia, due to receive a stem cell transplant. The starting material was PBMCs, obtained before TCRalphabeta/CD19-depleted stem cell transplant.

In nucleotide form, the sequence is TGTGCCAGCAGTTACGCCGGGACTAGCGGGAGGAGCTCCTACGAGCAGTACTTC. This encodes CASSYAGTSGRSSYEQYF. The chain uses TRBV28 and TRBJ2-7, and 15 bases in between align with TRBD2. Trimming takes 4 bases off V and 0 bases off J; junction bases not matched to a gene: 7. CDR1 and CDR2 are read off the germline V gene as MDHEN and SYDVKM. Measured from the cysteine to the phenylalanine, the CDR3 is 18 residues long. Here the CDR3 DNA is all that survives: 54 bases in frame from base 1.